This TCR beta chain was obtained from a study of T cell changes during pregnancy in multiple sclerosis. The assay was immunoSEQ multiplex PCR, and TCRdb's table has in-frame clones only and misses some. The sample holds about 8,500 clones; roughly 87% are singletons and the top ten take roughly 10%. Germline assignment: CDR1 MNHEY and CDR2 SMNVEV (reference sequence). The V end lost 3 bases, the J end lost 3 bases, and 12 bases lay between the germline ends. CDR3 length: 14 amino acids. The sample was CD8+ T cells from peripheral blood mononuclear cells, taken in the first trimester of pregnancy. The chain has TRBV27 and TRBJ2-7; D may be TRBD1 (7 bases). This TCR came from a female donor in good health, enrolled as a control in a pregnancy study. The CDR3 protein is CASSFRGEIYEQYF. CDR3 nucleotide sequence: TGTGCCAGCAGTTTCAGGGGGGAAATCTACGAGCAGTACTTC.